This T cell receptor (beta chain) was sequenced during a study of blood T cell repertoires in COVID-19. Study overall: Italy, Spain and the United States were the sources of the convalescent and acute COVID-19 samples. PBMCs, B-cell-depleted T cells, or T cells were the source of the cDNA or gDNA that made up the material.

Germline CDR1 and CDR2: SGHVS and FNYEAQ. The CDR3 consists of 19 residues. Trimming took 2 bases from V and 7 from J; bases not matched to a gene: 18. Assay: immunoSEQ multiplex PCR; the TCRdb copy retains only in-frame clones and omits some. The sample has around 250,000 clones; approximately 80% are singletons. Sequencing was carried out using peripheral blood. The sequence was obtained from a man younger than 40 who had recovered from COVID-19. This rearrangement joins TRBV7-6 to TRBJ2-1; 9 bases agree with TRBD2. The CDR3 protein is CASSLRVEAWRGGGNEQFF. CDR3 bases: TGTGCCAGCAGCTTACGGGTAGAGGCTTGGCGGGGGGGCGGTAATGAGCAGTTCTTC.